This T cell receptor beta chain was recorded in a study of response to subunit inactivated influenza vaccine. Broader study findings: Few new T cells, the authors suggested, are recruited by each seasonal influenza vaccination.

TCRdb reanalysed the RT-PCR reads using MiXCR and keeps one entry per CDR3 protein. The sample yields 650,000 to 800,000 distinct CDR3 sequences, approximately 15% seen once. The sample holds many counts of this clonotype. Its antigen is still unknown. The CDR3 spans 14 residues. Germline CDR1 reads LGHDT; CDR2 reads YNNKEL (reference sequence). V lost 2 bases to trimming and J lost 2 bases, with 7 bases between them. The chain carries TRBV3-1 and TRBJ1-5; the D is unclear. This sequence originates from a man aged 50-59 years who received an inactivated influenza vaccine. Sequencing used PBMCs from blood, obtained 14 days before vaccination. CDR3 DNA: TGTGCCAGCAGCCAATTTAGGGGCAATCAGCCCCAGCATTTT. It is translated as CASSQFRGNQPQHF.